Given below is one T cell receptor (beta chain) in context. TCRdb re-analysed the RT-PCR reads in MiXCR, keeping a single row per CDR3 protein. The data hold 490,000 or so distinct CDR3 sequences, with around 8% observed a single time. The data stem from a study of response to subunit inactivated influenza vaccine. The sequence derives from a man aged 50-75 years who received an inactivated influenza vaccine. The source was PBMCs from blood, collected less than 25 months after vaccination.

The CDR3 reads CASSPGQGYDYTF. The CDR3 DNA sequence: TGTGCCAGCAGTCCTGGACAGGGGTACGACTACACCTTC. The chain carries TRBV12-3 or TRBV12-4 and TRBJ1-2; 9 bases fit TRBD1. CDR3 length: 13 amino acids. The J segment lost 10 bases and the V segment lost 5 bases, leaving 8 bases of the junction unmatched.